The TCR beta chain under discussion was sequenced for a study of regulatory and conventional T cells in RAG deficiency. Study results and limitations: Compared with controls, unique Treg TCR beta sequences dropped around 92-fold in Omenn syndrome and CID/AS. Omenn patients showed >75% Treg-Tconv overlap and shorter CDR3 lengths.

Blood CD4+ CD25-high CD127-low regulatory T cells supplied the genomic DNA template. V gave up 0 bases and J gave up 4 bases, with 22 bases separating them. This CDR3 region has 18 residues. Germline V gene sequence: CDR1 SGHRS, CDR2 YFSETQ. Sequencing used immunoSEQ multiplex PCR; TCRdb keeps in-frame clones, though not all of them. The sample holds about 10,000 clones; around 90% are singletons and the top ten take 1% to 1.5%. Comment on this clone: Its antigen is undetermined.

The sample also formed part of further work on regulatory T cells. That report adds: Amplification used 52 TRBV primers and 13 TRBJ primers. Regulatory T cells showed the strongest V-J pair restriction and V/J gene skewing among patient repertoires.

Input material: Tregs sorted from blood. This TCR was recovered from a human donor in good health. This chain links TRBV5-1 with TRBJ2-5, with D perhaps TRBD1 or TRBD2 (6 bases each). The CDR3 sequence is CASSLGLVGGGRGETQYF. The CDR3 nucleotides read TGCGCCAGCAGCTTGGGACTGGTCGGAGGGGGACGGGGAGAGACCCAGTACTTC.